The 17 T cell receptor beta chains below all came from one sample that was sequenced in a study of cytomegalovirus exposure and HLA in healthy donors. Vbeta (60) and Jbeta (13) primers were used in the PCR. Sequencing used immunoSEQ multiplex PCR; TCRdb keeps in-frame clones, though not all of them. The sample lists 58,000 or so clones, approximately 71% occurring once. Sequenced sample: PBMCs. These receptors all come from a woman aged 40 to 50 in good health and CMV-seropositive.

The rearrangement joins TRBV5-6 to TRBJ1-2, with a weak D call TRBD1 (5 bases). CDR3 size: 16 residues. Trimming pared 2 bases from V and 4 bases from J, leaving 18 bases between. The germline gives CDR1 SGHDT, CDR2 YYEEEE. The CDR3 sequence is CASSLLIDSSSYGYTF. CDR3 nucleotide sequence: TGTGCCAGCAGCTTACTGATTGACAGTAGCTCCTATGGCTACACCTTC.

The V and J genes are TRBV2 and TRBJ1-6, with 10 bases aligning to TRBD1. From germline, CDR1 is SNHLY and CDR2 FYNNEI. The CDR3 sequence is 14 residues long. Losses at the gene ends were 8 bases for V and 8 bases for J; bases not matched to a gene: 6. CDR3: CASAGGQGYSPLHF. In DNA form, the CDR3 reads TGTGCCAGCGCTGGGGGACAGGGGTATTCACCCCTCCACTTT.

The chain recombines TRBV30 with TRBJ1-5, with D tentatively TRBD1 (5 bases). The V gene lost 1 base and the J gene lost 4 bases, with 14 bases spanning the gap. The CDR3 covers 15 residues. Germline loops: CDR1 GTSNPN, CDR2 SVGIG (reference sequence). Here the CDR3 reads CAWSANSGLNQPQHF. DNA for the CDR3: TGTGCCTGGAGTGCAAATTCAGGGCTGAATCAGCCCCAGCATTTT.

The CDR3 loop is CASSPGHGGGKAYEQYF. Here the CDR3 DNA reads TGTGCCAGCAGTCCCGGACACGGCGGGGGCAAGGCCTACGAGCAGTACTTC. This sequence joins TRBV27 and TRBJ2-7; D perhaps matches TRBD2 (7 bases). Germline CDR1 is MNHEY and CDR2 is SMNVEV (reference sequence). Between the trimmed V and J ends, which lost 5 bases and 2 bases, there was a span of 22 bases. The CDR3 is 17 residues long.

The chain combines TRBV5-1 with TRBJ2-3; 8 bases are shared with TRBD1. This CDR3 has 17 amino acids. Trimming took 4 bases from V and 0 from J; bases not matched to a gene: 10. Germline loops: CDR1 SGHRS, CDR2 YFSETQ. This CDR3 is CASSRDRSSLSTDTQYF. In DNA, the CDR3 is TGCGCCAGCAGCCGGGACAGGTCTTCCTTGAGCACAGATACGCAGTATTTT. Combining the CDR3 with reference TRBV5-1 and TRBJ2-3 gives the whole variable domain KAGVTQTPRYLIKTRGQQVTLSCSPISGHRSVSWYQQTPGQGLQFLFEYFSETQRNKGNFPGRFSGRQFSNSRSEMNVSTLELGDSALYLCASSRDRSSLSTDTQYFGPGTRLTVL.

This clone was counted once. The CDR3 DNA follows: TGTGCCAGCAGCTTGCAGCCTAGACTAGCGGGGAGCTACGAGCAGTACTTC. Translating it yields CASSLQPRLAGSYEQYF. The V gene is TRBV7-8, the J gene TRBJ2-7, with 11 bases fitting TRBD2. J gave up 3 bases and V 3 bases, and 10 bases lay outside the gene matches. The CDR3 length is 17 residues. Germline V gene lookup returns CDR1 SGHVS and CDR2 FQNEAQ.

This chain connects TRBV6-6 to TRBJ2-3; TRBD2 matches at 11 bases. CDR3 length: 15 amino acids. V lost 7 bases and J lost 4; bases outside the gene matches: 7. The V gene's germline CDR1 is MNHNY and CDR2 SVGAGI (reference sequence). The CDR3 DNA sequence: TGTGCCAGCAATCTAGCGGGGGGAGGATCAGATACGCAGTATTTT. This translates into CASNLAGGGSDTQYF.

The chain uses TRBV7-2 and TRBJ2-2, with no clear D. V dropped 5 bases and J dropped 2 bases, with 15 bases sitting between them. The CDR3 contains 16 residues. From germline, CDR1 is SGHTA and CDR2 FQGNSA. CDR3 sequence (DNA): TGTGCCAGCAGCGAAGGAGTGGCAGCCAACACCGGGGAGCTGTTTTTT. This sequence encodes CASSEGVAANTGELFF.

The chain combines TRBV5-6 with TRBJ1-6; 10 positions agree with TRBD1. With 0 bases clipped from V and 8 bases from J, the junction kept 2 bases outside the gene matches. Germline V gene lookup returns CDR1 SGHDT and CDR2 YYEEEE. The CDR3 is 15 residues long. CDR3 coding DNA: TGTGCCAGCAGCTTGGGGACAGGGGGTCATTCACCCCTCCACTTT. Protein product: CASSLGTGGHSPLHF.

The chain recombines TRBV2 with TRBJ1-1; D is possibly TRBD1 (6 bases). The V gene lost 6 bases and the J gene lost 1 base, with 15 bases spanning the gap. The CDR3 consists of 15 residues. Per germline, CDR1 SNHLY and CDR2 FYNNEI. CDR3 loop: CASRAWGGPNTEAFF. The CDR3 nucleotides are TGTGCCAGCAGGGCCTGGGGGGGGCCGAACACTGAAGCTTTCTTT.

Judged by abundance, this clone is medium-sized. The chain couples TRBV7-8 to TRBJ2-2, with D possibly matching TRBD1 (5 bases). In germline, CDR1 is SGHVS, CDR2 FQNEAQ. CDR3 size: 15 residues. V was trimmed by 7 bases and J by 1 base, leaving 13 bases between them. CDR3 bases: TGTGCCAGCACGATTACTACAGGGAACACCGGGGAGCTGTTTTTT. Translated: CASTITTGNTGELFF. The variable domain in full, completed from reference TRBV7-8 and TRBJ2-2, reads GAGVSQSPRYKVAKRGQDVALRCDPISGHVSLFWYQQALGQGPEFLTYFQNEAQLDKSGLPSDRFFAERPEGSVSTLKIQRTQQEDSAVYLCASTITTGNTGELFFGEGSRLTVL.

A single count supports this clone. The CDR3 nucleotides are TGTGCCTGGAGGTCCCTAGCGGGGGGTACCGGGGAGCTGTTTTTT. This sequence encodes CAWRSLAGGTGELFF. The chain is built from TRBV30 and TRBJ2-2; 11 bases map to TRBD2. V shed 3 bases, J shed 5 bases, and the junction held 5 bases outside the gene matches. This CDR3 is built from 15 residues. Germline V gene data show CDR1 as GTSNPN and CDR2 as SVGIG (reference sequence).

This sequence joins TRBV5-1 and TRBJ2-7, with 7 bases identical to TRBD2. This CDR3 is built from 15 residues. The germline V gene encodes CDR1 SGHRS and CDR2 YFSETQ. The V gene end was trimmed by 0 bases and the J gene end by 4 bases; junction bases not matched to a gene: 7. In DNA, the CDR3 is TGCGCCAGCAGCTTGGAGGGCGGGGGATGGTACGAGCAGTACTTC. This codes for CASSLEGGGWYEQYF.

The CDR3 loop reads CATSREGGWYNEQFF. As DNA, the CDR3 is TGTGCCACCAGCAGAGAGGGCGGGTGGTACAATGAGCAGTTCTTC. The rearrangement links TRBV15 to TRBJ2-1; tentative D call: TRBD2 (5 bases). CDR1 and CDR2 from the germline V gene are LNHNV and YYDKDF (reference sequence). The CDR3 runs 15 residues. Trimming removed 0 bases at V and 4 bases at J, with 10 bases between.

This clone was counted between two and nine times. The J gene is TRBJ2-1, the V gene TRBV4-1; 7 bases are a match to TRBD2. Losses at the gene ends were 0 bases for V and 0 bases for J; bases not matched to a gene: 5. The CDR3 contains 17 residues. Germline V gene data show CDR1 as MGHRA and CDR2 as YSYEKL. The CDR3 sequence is CASSQDGRGSSYNEQFF. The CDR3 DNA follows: TGCGCCAGCAGCCAAGATGGGAGGGGTAGCTCCTACAATGAGCAGTTCTTC.

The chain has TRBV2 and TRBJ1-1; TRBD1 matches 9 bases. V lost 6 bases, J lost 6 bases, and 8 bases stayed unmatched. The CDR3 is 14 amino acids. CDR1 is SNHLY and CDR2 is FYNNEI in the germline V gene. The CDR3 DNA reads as TGTGCCAGCAGAGAACTAGGACAGGGGTCTGAAGCTTTCTTT. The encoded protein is CASRELGQGSEAFF.

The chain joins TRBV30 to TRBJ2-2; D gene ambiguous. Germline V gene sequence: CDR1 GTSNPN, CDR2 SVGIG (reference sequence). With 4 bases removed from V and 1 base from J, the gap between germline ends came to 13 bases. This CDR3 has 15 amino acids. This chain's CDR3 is CAWKRPLLNTGELFF. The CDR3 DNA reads TGTGCCTGGAAGCGTCCCCTCTTGAACACCGGGGAGCTGTTTTTT.